What follows are 16 T cell receptor beta chains derived from one specimen sequenced in a study of cytomegalovirus exposure and HLA in healthy donors. In the PCR, 60 Vbeta and 13 Jbeta primers were used. Data came from immunoSEQ multiplex PCR; TCRdb stores just in-frame clones and leaves some out. This sample carries fewer than 150,000 clones, approximately 60% of them seen once, and the ten largest clones take 1.5% to 2%. The sample comprised PBMCs. Source of these receptors: a human donor in good health.

V and J are TRBV11-2 and TRBJ2-2; 9 nucleotides align to TRBD1. Germline lookup yields CDR1 SGHAT and CDR2 FQNNGV. The V and J ends lost 5 bases and 7 bases, in that order; junction bases with no gene match: 5. This CDR3 is 14 amino acids long. CDR3 sequence (DNA): TGTGCCAGCAGCAAACAGGGGGCACTCGGGGAGCTGTTTTTT. As protein: CASSKQGALGELFF.

This chain joins TRBV7-9 and TRBJ2-2, with D possibly TRBD2 on 5 matching bases. V shed 2 bases and J shed 1 base, with 17 bases lying between them. The CDR3 has 18 residues. Germline CDR1 SEHNR, CDR2 FQNEAQ (reference sequence). For the CDR3, the DNA is TGTGCCAGCAGCTTAAATAGACGCCCCAGCGGGAACACCGGGGAGCTGTTTTTT. Translation: CASSLNRRPSGNTGELFF.

The chain links TRBV5-4 to TRBJ1-2; D unresolved. From germline, CDR1 is SGHNT and CDR2 YYREEE (reference sequence). The V end was cut by 4 bases, the J end by 2 bases, with 9 bases between. The CDR3 spans 13 residues. CDR3 loop: CASSLTENYGYTF. CDR3 DNA: TGTGCCAGCAGCCTCACAGAGAACTATGGCTACACCTTC. Supplemented by reference TRBV5-4 and TRBJ1-2, the full variable domain reads ETGVTQSPTHLIKTRGQQVTLRCSSQSGHNTVSWYQQALGQGPQFIFQYYREEENGRGNFPPRFSGLQFPNYSSELNVNALELDDSALYLCASSLTENYGYTFGSGTRLTVV.

This clone was counted only a few times. V gene TRBV10-1 combines with J gene TRBJ1-4, with TRBD1 as a possible D gene (6 bases). The CDR3 consists of 15 residues. V was pared by 8 bases and J by 7 bases, with 20 bases between. Germline CDR1 WNHNN, CDR2 SYGVQD (reference sequence). Here the CDR3 DNA reads TGCGCCAGCGGGGGCCCGGGGGGGGTTCTTGAAAAACTGTTTTTT. This encodes CASGGPGGVLEKLFF.

This rearrangement joins TRBV11-2 to TRBJ2-6, with D maybe TRBD1 (6 bases). The CDR3 is made up of 17 amino acids. Germline CDR1 is SGHAT and CDR2 is FQNNGV. The germline V and J ends were trimmed by 5 bases and 0 bases, with 14 bases remaining between them. This CDR3 reads CASSTNAGASGANVLTF. For the CDR3, the DNA is TGTGCCAGCAGCACAAACGCAGGGGCCTCTGGGGCCAACGTCCTGACTTTC. Drawing the rest from reference TRBV11-2 and TRBJ2-6, the complete variable domain is EAGVAQSPRYKIIEKRQSVAFWCNPISGHATLYWYQQILGQGPKLLIQFQNNGVVDDSQLPKDRFSAERLKGVDSTLKIQPAKLEDSAVYLCASSTNAGASGANVLTFGAGSRLTVL.

The chain couples TRBV6-5 to TRBJ1-1, with TRBD1 identical over 7 bases. Germline V gene lookup returns CDR1 MNHEY and CDR2 SVGAGI. The CDR3 contains 15 residues. The ends lost 0 bases at V and 1 base at J; junction bases unmatched: 2. The CDR3 bases are TGTGCCAGCAGTTACTCAGGGACAGCGAACACTGAAGCTTTCTTT. It encodes CASSYSGTANTEAFF.

As regards this clone: The junction departs from germline at one end; a sequencing error may be responsible. This chain uses TRBV18 with TRBJ2-7; 7 bases are a match to TRBD1. This CDR3 comprises 13 residues. Germline CDR1 is KGHSH and CDR2 is LQKENI. The CDR3 region is CASSPQGSGEQYF. The CDR3 coding sequence is TGTGCCAGCTCCCCACAGGGGTCAGGCGAGCAGTACTTC. Together with reference TRBV18 and TRBJ2-7, the CDR3 gives the full variable domain: NAGVMQNPRHLVRRRGQEARLRCSPMKGHSHVYWYRQLPEEGLKFMVYLQKENIIDESGMPKERFSAEFPKEGPSILRIQQVVRGDSAAYFCASSPQGSGEQYFGPGTRLTVT.

This clone has more than one count but fewer than ten. The gene calls are TRBV28 and TRBJ2-7; 9 bases are a match to TRBD1. The J segment lost 2 bases and the V segment lost 7 bases, leaving 6 bases of the junction unmatched. The V gene's germline CDR1 is MDHEN and CDR2 SYDVKM. The CDR3 totals 14 residues. CDR3: CASKTGGFTYEQYF. CDR3 nucleotide sequence: TGTGCCAGCAAGACAGGGGGTTTTACCTACGAGCAGTACTTC.

V gene TRBV2 combines with J gene TRBJ1-4; 7 bases fit TRBD1. The CDR3 loop spans 17 amino acids. Germline CDR1 is SNHLY and CDR2 is FYNNEI. Unmatched junction bases numbered 13, after V lost 9 bases and J lost 0 bases. DNA of the CDR3: TGTGCCAGAACCAGGGGGTTACCCCTTACAACTAATGAAAAACTGTTTTTT. Protein product: CARTRGLPLTTNEKLFF.

This chain links TRBV6-1 with TRBJ1-4, with TRBD1 matching over 7 bases. V lost 7 bases to trimming and J lost 8 bases; unmatched junction nucleotides: 7. The CDR3 length is 13 residues. Per the germline V gene, CDR1 is MNHNS and CDR2 is SASEGT. The CDR3 nucleotides are TGTGCCAGCACGGGGACAGTATGGGAAAAACTGTTTTTT. Translating it yields CASTGTVWEKLFF.

The chain employs TRBV7-9 and TRBJ2-7, with TRBD2 matching 12 bases. There are 14 residues in the CDR3. V was clipped by 4 bases and J by 5 bases; unmatched bases: 3. Germline V gene data show CDR1 as SEHNR and CDR2 as FQNEAQ (reference sequence). The CDR3 DNA sequence: TGTGCCAGCAGCTCTAGGACTAGCGGGAACGAGCAGTACTTC. Amino acid sequence: CASSSRTSGNEQYF.

The chain combines TRBV4-1 with TRBJ2-5; 7 bases agree with TRBD1. The tail of the sequence fits TRBJ2-7 better, so the J call may be wrong. This CDR3 contains 17 residues. Germline V lookup: CDR1 MGHRA, CDR2 YSYEKL. CDR3 DNA sequence: TGCGCCAGCAGCCAAGCGTCCTCGACAGGGTTCCCCTACGAGCAGTACTTC. It translates to CASSQASSTGFPYEQYF.

The chain carries TRBV18 and TRBJ2-5; D might be TRBD1 (5 bases). V was cut by 4 bases and J by 3 bases, with 12 bases left in between. CDR1 and CDR2 from the germline V gene are KGHSH and LQKENI. This CDR3 is built from 14 residues. CDR3 DNA sequence: TGTGCCAGCTCACAACTTCCCAGGGAAGAGACCCAGTACTTC. Translation: CASSQLPREETQYF.

The rearrangement uses TRBV27 and TRBJ2-1; 12 bases fit TRBD2. The CDR3 is 19 residues long. CDR1 and CDR2 from the germline V gene are MNHEY and SMNVEV (reference sequence). With V trimmed by 5 bases and J by 0 bases, 11 bases remained unmatched. CDR3: CASSPSRTSGISSYNEQFF. CDR3 DNA: TGTGCCAGCAGTCCGAGCCGGACTAGCGGGATCAGCTCCTACAATGAGCAGTTCTTC.

The chain links TRBV7-9 to TRBJ1-5, with D unresolved. CDR1 SEHNR and CDR2 FQNEAQ come from the germline V gene (reference sequence). The CDR3 has 14 residues. V was shortened by 5 bases and J by 0 bases, with 8 bases between the two germline ends. CDR3 in DNA: TGTGCCAGCAGCGGCCGGGATAGCAATCAGCCCCAGCATTTT. Its protein is CASSGRDSNQPQHF.

In this sample, this clone turned up a few times. This rearrangement joins TRBV7-3 to TRBJ1-3; D is undetermined. The J call may not be correct, given that the DNA end is closer to TRBJ2-2. CDR1 and CDR2 (germline): SGHTA, FQGTGA. The CDR3 sequence is 15 residues long. The CDR3 loop reads CASSLSPANTGELFF. DNA of the CDR3: TGTGCCAGCAGCTTAAGCCCCGCAAACACCGGGGAGCTGTTTTTT.